The rows below give T cell receptor beta chains drawn from one sample of a study of T cells in tumors after PD-1 blockade. Profiled with immunoSEQ multiplex PCR; TCRdb holds only in-frame clones, not every one. The table records approximately 60,000 clones, around three quarters of them present only once. The sample was PBMCs, taken before anti-PD-1 treatment. The receptors were gathered from a human donor with basal cell carcinoma. CDR3s include the opening cysteine and the closing phenylalanine or tryptophan. Each record gives: clone size, J gene, D gene, V gene, CDR3 DNA, CDR3 protein. A D gene is named only where the DNA matches it firmly. The size of a clone is reported for some rows only, either as once, few or many, or as a class for expanded clones.

size: few; J: TRBJ1-5; D: TRBD1; V: TRBV5-4; DNA: TGTGCCAGCAGCGTACAGGGGAATCAGCCCCAGCATTTT; CDR3: CASSVQGNQPQHF
size: .; J: TRBJ2-1; D: TRBD2; V: TRBV10-1; DNA: TGCGCCAGCAGTGAGAAGCGGGGGGCCAGCTCCTACAATGAGCAGTTCTTC; CDR3: CASSEKRGASSYNEQFF
size: .; J: TRBJ1-2; D: TRBD1; V: TRBV20-1; DNA: TGCAGTGCTAGTGCAGGGGGCTCTGGCTATGGCTACACCTTC; CDR3: CSASAGGSGYGYTF
size: .; J: TRBJ2-2; D: TRBD1; V: TRBV10-3; DNA: TGTGCCATCACCCACGGGGACAGGGGCGACACCGGGGAGCTGTTTTTT; CDR3: CAITHGDRGDTGELFF
size: .; J: TRBJ2-7; D: .; V: TRBV12-3/TRBV12-4; DNA: TGTGCCAGCAGACCGACGTGGAGTTACGAGCAGTACTTC; CDR3: CASRPTWSYEQYF
size: .; J: TRBJ2-7; D: TRBD1; V: TRBV27; DNA: TGTGCCAGCAGTTCCGGGACAGGGGGAATGGGCAGATTTAGGTCGTACGAGCAGTACTTC; CDR3: CASSSGTGGMGRFRSYEQYF
size: .; J: TRBJ1-1; D: TRBD1; V: TRBV5-1; DNA: TGCGCCAGCAGGACACAGGGGGAAATGAACACTGAAGCTTTCTTT; CDR3: CASRTQGEMNTEAFF
size: .; J: TRBJ1-1; D: TRBD1; V: TRBV6-5; DNA: TGTGCCACCCAGACAGGGCGGCCTGACACTGAAGCTTTCTTT; CDR3: CATQTGRPDTEAFF
size: .; J: TRBJ2-1; D: .; V: TRBV7-9; DNA: TGTGCCAGCAGCTTAGGGGAACAACAGAGACTGTTCTTC; CDR3: CASSLGEQQRLFF
size: .; J: TRBJ1-1; D: .; V: TRBV12-5; DNA: TGTGCTAGTGGTTTGGCCATGGGTTTAGGGAAGAACACTGAAGCTTTCTTT; CDR3: CASGLAMGLGKNTEAFF
size: .; J: TRBJ1-2; D: TRBD1; V: TRBV5-4; DNA: TGTGCCAGCAGCGGATGGGACAGGGACAACTATGGCTACACCTTC; CDR3: CASSGWDRDNYGYTF
size: few; J: TRBJ1-1; D: .; V: TRBV2; DNA: TGTGCCAGCAGTAGGGGGAGGACTGAAGCTTTCTTT; CDR3: CASSRGRTEAFF
size: .; J: TRBJ1-6; D: .; V: TRBV3-1/TRBV3-2; DNA: TGTGCCAGCAGCCAAGCGGGGTTCAGGTCACCCCTCCACTTT; CDR3: CASSQAGFRSPLHF
size: .; J: TRBJ1-4; D: TRBD1; V: TRBV30; DNA: TGTGCCTGGAGTGTAAGGACAGGGGAAAAACTGTTTTTT; CDR3: CAWSVRTGEKLFF
size: .; J: TRBJ2-7; D: .; V: TRBV5-1; DNA: TGCGCCAGCAGCTTGGCTCCAGGGACACCCTACGAGCAGTACTTC; CDR3: CASSLAPGTPYEQYF
size: .; J: TRBJ1-1; D: .; V: TRBV11-2; DNA: TGTGCCAGCAGGAAGGCGTATATGGGCAGCACTGTTGCGGACACTGAAGCTTTCTTT; CDR3: CASRKAYMGSTVADTEAFF
size: .; J: TRBJ1-5; D: .; V: TRBV9; DNA: TGTGCCAGCAGCGTAGAAGGCAGTTCAAATCAGCCCCAGCATTTT; CDR3: CASSVEGSSNQPQHF
size: .; J: TRBJ2-5; D: TRBD2; V: TRBV30; DNA: TGTGCCTGGAGTGTACTGGCGGGAGGGGAGACCCAGTACTTC; CDR3: CAWSVLAGGETQYF
size: .; J: TRBJ2-1; D: .; V: TRBV6-5; DNA: TGTGCCACCACAGGGTCTTTGGGCTCCTACAATGAGCAGTTCTTC; CDR3: CATTGSLGSYNEQFF
size: .; J: TRBJ2-1; D: .; V: TRBV30; DNA: TGTGCCTGGGCCGCCAAACGGGAGCAGTTCTTC; CDR3: CAWAAKREQFF